These 14 T cell receptor beta chains were sequenced from one sample in a study of T cell responses to AZD1222 COVID-19 vaccine. Some clones are missing from TCRdb's copy, which holds only in-frame ones; the method was immunoSEQ multiplex PCR. Found here are about 140,000 clones, approximately 93% of them singletons; the top ten hold less than 0.95%. This specimen was peripheral blood, taken on day 0 of MenACWY control vaccination. These receptors were collected from an adult in good health.

This clone was found once. This rearrangement joins TRBV6-2 or TRBV6-3 to TRBJ2-1, with D maybe TRBD1 (5 bases). Trimming cost V 6 bases and J 7 bases, with 19 bases left between them. The CDR3 length is 15 residues. Germline V gene sequence: CDR1 MNHEY, CDR2 SVGEGT. The CDR3 DNA follows: TGTGCCAGCAGCCCATGGGGCAGGGCCCAGAATGAGCAGTTCTTC. The encoded protein is CASSPWGRAQNEQFF.

The gene calls are TRBV19 and TRBJ2-7, with TRBD1 matching over 9 bases. This CDR3 region has 14 residues. Germline V CDR1 and CDR2: LNHDA, SQIVND (reference sequence). J gave up 5 bases and V 7 bases, and 9 bases lay outside the gene matches. DNA of the CDR3: TGTGCCAGTACCGTGGGACAGGGAATTGACGAGCAGTACTTC. It encodes CASTVGQGIDEQYF. The whole variable domain, filled in from reference TRBV19 and TRBJ2-7, reads DGGITQSPKYLFRKEGQNVTLSCEQNLNHDAMYWYRQDPGQGLRLIYYSQIVNDFQKGDIAEGYSVSREKKESFPLTVTSAQKNPTAFYLCASTVGQGIDEQYFGPGTRLTVT.

The rearrangement links TRBV10-3 to TRBJ2-1; D perhaps matches TRBD2 (6 bases). Trimming took off 2 bases at V and 0 bases at J, with 14 bases between the two ends. Germline lookup yields CDR1 ENHRY and CDR2 SYGVKD. The CDR3 is 17 amino acids. DNA for the CDR3: TGTGCCATCAGTGAGCGTTGGGGGGTCGGCTCCTACAATGAGCAGTTCTTC. The encoded protein is CAISERWGVGSYNEQFF.

To note about this clone: No DNA is shown, since the ends of the CDR3 on it are uncertain; the CDR3 is the one TCRdb lists. The J gene is TRBJ1-5, the V gene TRBV21-1. TRBV21-1 is labeled a pseudogene. Including both end residues, the CDR3 is 15 amino acids long. The CDR3 spells CASKKVGRGNQPQHF.

The chain combines TRBV5-1 with TRBJ1-6; a possible D gene is TRBD1 (6 bases). Trimming removed 4 bases from V and 0 bases from J, with 20 bases in between. The germline gives CDR1 SGHRS, CDR2 YFSETQ. The CDR3 runs to 19 residues. DNA of the CDR3: TGCGCCAGCAGCCCGGACAGCTTTGGGACCAGCTCCTATAATTCACCCCTCCACTTT. Its protein product is CASSPDSFGTSSYNSPLHF.

The V and J genes are TRBV5-4 and TRBJ2-1; 13 nucleotides align to TRBD2. This CDR3 comprises 15 residues. CDR1 is SGHNT, CDR2 YYREEE, per germline (reference sequence). With V trimmed by 3 bases and J by 6 bases, 3 bases remained unmatched. The CDR3 DNA sequence: TGTGCCAGCAGCTCTCGGACTAGCGGGAGCAATGAGCAGTTCTTC. Protein: CASSSRTSGSNEQFF.

V is TRBV19 and J is TRBJ2-1; TRBD1 is a possible D gene (5 bases). This CDR3 has 13 amino acids. Deletions cut 6 bases from V and 2 bases from J, with 8 bases between. Germline loops: CDR1 LNHDA, CDR2 SQIVND (reference sequence). The CDR3 sequence: CASSEGAYNEQFF. The CDR3 nucleotides read TGTGCCAGTAGCGAAGGGGCCTACAATGAGCAGTTCTTC. Full variable domain (remainder filled in from reference TRBV19 and TRBJ2-1): DGGITQSPKYLFRKEGQNVTLSCEQNLNHDAMYWYRQDPGQGLRLIYYSQIVNDFQKGDIAEGYSVSREKKESFPLTVTSAQKNPTAFYLCASSEGAYNEQFFGPGTRLTVL.

The genes are TRBV18 and TRBJ2-3, with a weak D call TRBD2 (6 bases). Germline CDR1 reads KGHSH; CDR2 reads LQKENI. The V end was cut by 6 bases, the J end by 6 bases, with 22 bases between. The CDR3 sequence is 16 residues long. The CDR3 sequence: CASSLGTPQGVDTQYF. The CDR3 region has the DNA TGTGCCAGCTCTTTGGGGACTCCCCAGGGAGTGGATACGCAGTATTTT.

The rearrangement uses TRBV6-6 and TRBJ2-1; D ambiguous. Germline V gene lookup returns CDR1 MNHNY and CDR2 SVGAGI (reference sequence). Between the trimmed V and J ends, which lost 5 bases and 8 bases, there was a span of 13 bases. The CDR3 totals 13 residues. CDR3 loop: CASSRLAGYEQFF. CDR3 nucleotide sequence: TGTGCCAGCAGTCGTCTCGCAGGCTATGAGCAGTTCTTC.

The V and J genes are TRBV27 and TRBJ1-1, with D uncertain. Per the germline V gene, CDR1 is MNHEY and CDR2 is SMNVEV (reference sequence). V was cut by 5 bases and J by 4 bases, with 8 bases left in between. CDR3 length equals 12 residues. The chain's CDR3 is CASSPLGTEAFF. CDR3 nucleotide sequence: TGTGCCAGCAGTCCCTTGGGCACTGAAGCTTTCTTT.

This clone was detected only once. In the same sample, other DNA sequences code for this CDR3. This chain links TRBV9 with TRBJ2-1; TRBD2 aligns across 7 bases. Germline trimming cut 0 bases from V and 3 bases from J; bases unmatched to any gene: 0. The germline CDR1 and CDR2 sequences are SGDLS and YYNGEE. CDR3 length: 14 amino acids. This chain's CDR3 is CASSVGGSYNEQFF. The CDR3, as DNA: TGTGCCAGCAGCGTAGGCGGGAGCTACAATGAGCAGTTCTTC.

This chain uses TRBV19 with TRBJ1-3; TRBD1 matches at 8 bases. The CDR3 is made up of 16 amino acids. Trimming took 6 bases from V and 2 from J; bases not matched to a gene: 9. Per germline, CDR1 LNHDA and CDR2 SQIVND (reference sequence). This chain's CDR3 is CASRSPGTGAGNTIYF. The CDR3 DNA is TGTGCCAGTAGAAGCCCTGGGACAGGCGCTGGAAACACCATATATTTT.

This chain connects TRBV9 to TRBJ2-2; weak D call: TRBD1 (5 bases). In germline, CDR1 is SGDLS, CDR2 YYNGEE. CDR3 size: 14 residues. V was shortened by 2 bases and J by 2 bases, with 7 bases between the two germline ends. In DNA form, the CDR3 reads TGTGCCAGCAGCGTCACAGGCAACACCGGGGAGCTGTTTTTT. Translating gives CASSVTGNTGELFF.

The rearrangement uses TRBV12-3 or TRBV12-4 and TRBJ1-1, with no clear D. The CDR3 loop spans 12 amino acids. V was trimmed by 5 bases and J by 0 bases, leaving 4 bases between them. The DNA of the CDR3 is TGTGCCAGCAGTCTAATGAACACTGAAGCTTTCTTT. Translation: CASSLMNTEAFF.